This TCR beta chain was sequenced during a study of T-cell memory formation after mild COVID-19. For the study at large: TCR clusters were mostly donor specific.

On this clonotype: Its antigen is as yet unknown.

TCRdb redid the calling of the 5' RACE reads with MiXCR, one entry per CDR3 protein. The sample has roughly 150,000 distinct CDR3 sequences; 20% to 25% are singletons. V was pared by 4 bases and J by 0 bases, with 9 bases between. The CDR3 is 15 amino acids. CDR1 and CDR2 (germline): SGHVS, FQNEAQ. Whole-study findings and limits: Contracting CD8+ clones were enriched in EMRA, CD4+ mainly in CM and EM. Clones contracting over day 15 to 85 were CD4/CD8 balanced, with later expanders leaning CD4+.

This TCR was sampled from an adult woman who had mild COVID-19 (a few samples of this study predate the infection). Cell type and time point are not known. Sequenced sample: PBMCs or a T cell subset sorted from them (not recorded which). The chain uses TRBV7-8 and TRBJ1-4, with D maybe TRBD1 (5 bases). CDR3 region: CASSSRGSTNEKLFF. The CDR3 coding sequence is TGTGCCAGCAGCTCACGGGGGTCAACTAATGAAAAACTGTTTTTT.